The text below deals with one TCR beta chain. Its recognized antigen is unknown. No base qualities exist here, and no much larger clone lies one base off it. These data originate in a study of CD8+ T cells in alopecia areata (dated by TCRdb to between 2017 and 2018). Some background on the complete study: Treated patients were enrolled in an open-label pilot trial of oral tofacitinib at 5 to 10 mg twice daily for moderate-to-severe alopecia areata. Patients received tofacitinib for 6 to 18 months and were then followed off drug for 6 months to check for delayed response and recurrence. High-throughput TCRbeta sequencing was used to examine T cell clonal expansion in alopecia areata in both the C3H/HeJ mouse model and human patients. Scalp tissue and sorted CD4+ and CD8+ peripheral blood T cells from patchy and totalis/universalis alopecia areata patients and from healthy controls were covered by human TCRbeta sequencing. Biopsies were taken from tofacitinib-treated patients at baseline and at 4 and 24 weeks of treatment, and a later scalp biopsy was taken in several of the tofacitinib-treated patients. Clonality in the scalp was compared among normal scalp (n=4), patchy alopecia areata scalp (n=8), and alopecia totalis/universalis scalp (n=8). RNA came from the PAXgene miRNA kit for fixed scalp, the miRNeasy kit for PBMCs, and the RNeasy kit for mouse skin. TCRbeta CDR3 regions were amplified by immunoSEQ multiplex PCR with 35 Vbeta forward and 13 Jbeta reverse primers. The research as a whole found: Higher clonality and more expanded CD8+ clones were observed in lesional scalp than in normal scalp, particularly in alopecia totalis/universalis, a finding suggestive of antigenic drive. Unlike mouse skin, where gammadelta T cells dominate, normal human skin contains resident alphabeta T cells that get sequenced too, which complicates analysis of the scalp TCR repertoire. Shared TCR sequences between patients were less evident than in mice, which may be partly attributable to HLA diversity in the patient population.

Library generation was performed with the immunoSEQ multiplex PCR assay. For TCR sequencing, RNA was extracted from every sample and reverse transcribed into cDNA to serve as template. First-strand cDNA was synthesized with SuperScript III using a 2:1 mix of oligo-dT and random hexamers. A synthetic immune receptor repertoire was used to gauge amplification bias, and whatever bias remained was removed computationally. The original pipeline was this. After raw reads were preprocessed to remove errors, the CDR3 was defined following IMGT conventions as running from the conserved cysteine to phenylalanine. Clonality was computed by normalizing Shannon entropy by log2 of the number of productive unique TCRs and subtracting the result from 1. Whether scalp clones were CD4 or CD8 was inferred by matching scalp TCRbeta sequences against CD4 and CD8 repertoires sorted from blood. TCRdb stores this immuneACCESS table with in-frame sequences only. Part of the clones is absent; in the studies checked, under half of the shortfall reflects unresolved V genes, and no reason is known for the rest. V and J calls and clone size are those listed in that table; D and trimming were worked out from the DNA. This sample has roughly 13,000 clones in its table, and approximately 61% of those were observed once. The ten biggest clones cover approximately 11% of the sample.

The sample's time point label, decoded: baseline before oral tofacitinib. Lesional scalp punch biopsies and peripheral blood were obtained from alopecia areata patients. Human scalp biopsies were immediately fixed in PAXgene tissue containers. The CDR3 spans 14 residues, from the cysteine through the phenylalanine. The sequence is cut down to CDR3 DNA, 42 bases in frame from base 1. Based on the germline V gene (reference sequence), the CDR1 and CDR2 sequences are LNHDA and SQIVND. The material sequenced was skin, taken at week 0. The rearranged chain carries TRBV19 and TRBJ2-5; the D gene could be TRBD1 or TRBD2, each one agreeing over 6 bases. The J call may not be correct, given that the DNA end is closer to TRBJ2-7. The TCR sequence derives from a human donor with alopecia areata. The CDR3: CASQGSSGPYEQYF. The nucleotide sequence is TGTGCCAGTCAGGGGAGTAGCGGCCCCTACGAGCAGTACTTC.